The entry that follows covers one T cell receptor (beta chain) sequence. This clone was observed a single time. No cognate antigen has been identified for it. One base away there is no much larger clone; base qualities are not given. Collaborating institutions collected whole blood in K2EDTA tubes following their own protocols. Collaborator samples were shipped for TCRbeta analysis as frozen whole blood, isolated PBMCs, or DNA extracted from either sample type. The data stem from a study of blood T cell repertoires in COVID-19 (dated by TCRdb to the early 2020s). Context from the whole study: Samples covering the acute and convalescent phases of COVID-19 were provided by collaborators in the United States, Italy and Spain. The repertoires were released in a freely available public database intended as a resource for research on the immune response to SARS-CoV-2. Samples came from the ongoing ImmuneRACE study (first 160 participants) plus 1,254 subjects from 6 global collaborators. The material from the prospective study consisted of cDNA or gDNA derived from T cells, B-cell-depleted T cells, or PBMCs. Where HLA class I and class II types were available, the types were taken from metadata supplied by the sample provider, not from assay-based typing. Deeply sampled blood TCRbeta repertoires from subjects exposed to, actively infected with, or recovered from COVID-19 were included in the dataset. Nearly every sample came with metadata listing a de-identified subject ID, COVID-19 status, age in years and sex. General study outcomes and caveats: How much clinical and demographic metadata was included differed by source and by participant, and the metadata was provided uncurated.

From the cysteine through the phenylalanine, the CDR3 covers 14 amino acids. The entry retains the CDR3 DNA only, 42 bases that are in frame from base 1. The trim is 7 bases for V and 5 bases for J, with a gap of 15 bases between the germline ends. For CDR1 and CDR2, the germline V gene (reference sequence) lists PRHDT and FYEKMQ. The immunoSEQ Assay, a bias-controlled multiplex PCR, was used to amplify TCRbeta CDR3 regions from genomic DNA. In the source study's methods: Nucleated cell counts per sample were estimated from amplification of reference gene primers within the assay. Sequence reads were collapsed and filtered to measure the absolute abundance of every unique TCRbeta CDR3 rearrangement. For each sample, productive Simpson clonality was calculated by taking the square root of Simpson's diversity index across productive rearrangements. This is the immuneACCESS table as TCRdb keeps it, with only in-frame sequences that have V and J called. A part of the clones is gone; compared with another copy, unresolved V genes explain less than half, and the rest is unexplained. For V, J and clone size, that table is used; D and trimming come from the DNA. Here the sample has 35,000 to 45,000 clones; 65% to 85% occur a single time. In total, the top ten clones hold 30% to 35% of the sample.

The material sequenced was peripheral blood. The chain is assembled from TRBV13 and TRBJ2-1, and the D gene may be TRBD2, 6 bases matching. The sequence came from a woman at least 80 years old with acute or convalescent COVID-19. The DNA reads as follows: TGTGCCAGCAACCTGGAGGGCAGGAACAATGAGCAGTTCTTC. Translated, it gives CASNLEGRNNEQFF.